The 27 T cell receptor beta chains reported below all come from one sample, sequenced in a study of OX40 agonist ivuxolimab in advanced cancers. Measured with immunoSEQ multiplex PCR; TCRdb has only the in-frame clones, and not every one. The sample records about 36,000 clones, 85% to 90% being singletons. Material: CD4+ or CD8+ T cells sorted from blood, obtained in a trial of the OX40 agonist ivuxolimab. The receptor source for this set is an adult with an advanced solid tumor such as melanoma, head and neck, liver or kidney cancer.

The chain is built from TRBV15 and TRBJ2-7; TRBD2 matches at 7 bases. The CDR3 length is 15 residues. V gave up 0 bases and J gave up 6 bases; unmatched junction bases: 8. Germline V gene data show CDR1 as LNHNV and CDR2 as YYDKDF (reference sequence). CDR3 bases: TGTGCCACCAGCAGAGATCAGGGAACTAGCGCCGAGCAGTACTTC. Translation: CATSRDQGTSAEQYF.

V is TRBV2 and J is TRBJ2-1; D assignment may be TRBD1 or TRBD2 (5 bases each). The V gene's germline CDR1 is SNHLY and CDR2 FYNNEI. The V gene lost 0 bases and the J gene lost 15 bases, with 18 bases spanning the gap. The CDR3 spans 14 residues. The chain's CDR3 is CASSEAWGPGRTFF. CDR3 sequence (DNA): TGTGCCAGCAGTGAAGCGTGGGGACCCGGTAGGACGTTCTTC.

This clone was recorded once. V is TRBV6-1 and J is TRBJ1-1, with no clear D. The CDR3 length is 15 residues. Per the germline V gene, CDR1 is MNHNS and CDR2 is SASEGT. Between the trimmed V and J ends, which lost 2 bases and 1 base, there was a span of 11 bases. The CDR3 nucleotides read TGTGCCAGCAGTGAATGGGGAAGCCCGAACACTGAAGCTTTCTTT. This gives the protein CASSEWGSPNTEAFF.

Points on this clone: The junction and the germline gene differ at one end; a read error may be behind it. The chain combines TRBV7-2 with TRBJ2-7; 8 bases agree with TRBD2. The CDR3 has 14 residues. CDR1 and CDR2 from the germline V gene are SGHTA and FQGNSA. DNA for the CDR3: TGTGCCAACAGCCGGTCAGCGGGAGAGGATGAGCAGTACTTC. Translation gives CANSRSAGEDEQYF.

The chain combines TRBV7-3 with TRBJ2-7; D ambiguous. V was clipped by 0 bases and J by 0 bases, with 18 bases between them. Germline V gene lookup returns CDR1 SGHTA and CDR2 FQGTGA. The CDR3 has 18 amino acids. CDR3 residues: CASSLTSPPPPYSYEQYF. Here the CDR3 DNA reads TGTGCCAGCAGCTTAACTTCTCCTCCACCACCGTACTCCTACGAGCAGTACTTC.

The chain combines TRBV11-2 with TRBJ1-2; no reliable D call. The CDR3 covers 14 residues. Germline CDR1 is SGHAT and CDR2 is FQNNGV. The V end was cut by 1 base, the J end by 2 bases, with 8 bases between. The CDR3 here is CASSLGEPNYGYTF. The CDR3 region has the DNA TGTGCCAGCAGCTTAGGTGAACCCAACTATGGCTACACCTTC.

The V call is TRBV28, the J call TRBJ2-3; TRBD2 agrees at 13 bases. Unmatched junction bases numbered 15, after V lost 2 bases and J lost 4 bases. This CDR3 has 20 amino acids. Germline V CDR1 and CDR2: MDHEN, SYDVKM. In DNA, the CDR3 is TGTGCCAGCAGTTTAGAGGGCAAGTGGGGACTAGCGGGAAGGGCAGATACGCAGTATTTT. Amino acids: CASSLEGKWGLAGRADTQYF.

The genes are TRBV4-3 and TRBJ2-2; perhaps TRBD2 as D (5 bases). The germline V and J ends were trimmed by 3 bases and 7 bases, with 18 bases remaining between them. CDR1 LGHNA and CDR2 YSLEER come from the germline V gene. The CDR3 is 16 amino acids. The CDR3 protein is CASSQGFGAGDGELFF. CDR3 DNA sequence: TGCGCCAGCAGCCAGGGGTTCGGCGCGGGTGACGGGGAGCTGTTTTTT.

The J gene is TRBJ2-1, the V gene TRBV7-3; D is perhaps TRBD2 (5 bases). V was trimmed by 0 bases and J by 7 bases, leaving 19 bases between them. Germline V gene data show CDR1 as SGHTA and CDR2 as FQGTGA. The CDR3 length is 17 residues. The CDR3 sequence is CASSLTASPSVENEQFF. The CDR3 DNA follows: TGTGCCAGCAGCTTAACGGCTAGCCCTTCTGTGGAAAATGAGCAGTTCTTC.

The gene calls are TRBV5-5 and TRBJ2-7; D perhaps matches TRBD1 (5 bases). The CDR3 is made up of 16 amino acids. V was clipped by 0 bases and J by 0 bases, with 13 bases between them. CDR1 and CDR2 (germline): SGHKS, YYEKEE (reference sequence). The chain's CDR3 is CASSLGRQTVSYEQYF. As DNA, the CDR3 is TGTGCCAGCAGCTTGGGGCGACAGACCGTCTCCTACGAGCAGTACTTC.

This clone was seen only a few times. The rearrangement joins TRBV7-8 to TRBJ1-3; D is ambiguous. Deletions cut 2 bases from V and 0 bases from J, with 14 bases between. The germline CDR1 and CDR2 sequences are SGHVS and FQNEAQ. There are 17 residues in the CDR3. CDR3 protein: CASSLRLSLGSGNTIYF. CDR3 nucleotide sequence: TGTGCCAGCAGCTTAAGATTGTCGTTGGGCTCTGGAAACACCATATATTTT. Variable domain in full (rest from reference TRBV7-8 and TRBJ1-3): GAGVSQSPRYKVAKRGQDVALRCDPISGHVSLFWYQQALGQGPEFLTYFQNEAQLDKSGLPSDRFFAERPEGSVSTLKIQRTQQEDSAVYLCASSLRLSLGSGNTIYFGEGSWLTVV.

The J gene is TRBJ2-1, the V gene TRBV6-1; 8 bases match TRBD1. The trim removed 5 bases at V and 5 bases at J, leaving 8 bases unmatched. This CDR3 has 15 residues. The germline V gene has CDR1 MNHNS and CDR2 SASEGT. The chain's CDR3 is CASSQPGQVNNEQFF. CDR3 in DNA: TGTGCCAGCAGTCAACCGGGACAGGTTAACAATGAGCAGTTCTTC.

The rearrangement joins TRBV7-3 to TRBJ2-7; 9 bases match TRBD2. The assigned J gene may be wrong: the sequence end matches TRBJ2-5 better. CDR1 and CDR2 (germline): SGHTA, FQGTGA. This CDR3 is 14 amino acids long. Written as DNA, the CDR3 is TGTGCCAGCAGCTTTAGCGGGAGCGGGGAGACCCAGTACTTC. Its protein is CASSFSGSGETQYF.

The genes are TRBV7-9 and TRBJ2-7; weak D call: TRBD2 (5 bases). V dropped 4 bases and J dropped 4 bases, with 11 bases sitting between them. This CDR3 spans 13 amino acids. CDR1 is SEHNR and CDR2 is FQNEAQ in the germline V gene (reference sequence). The CDR3 is CASSWYSAYEQYF. Written as DNA, the CDR3 is TGTGCCAGCAGCTGGTATAGCGCGTACGAGCAGTACTTC.

In this sample, this clone turned up once. This sequence joins TRBV13 and TRBJ2-5; D not resolved. The J call may be mistaken, given a closer DNA end match to TRBJ2-7. Germline V gives CDR1 PRHDT, CDR2 FYEKMQ (reference sequence). This CDR3 comprises 12 residues. In DNA, the CDR3 is TGTGCCAGCAGCTTAGCCGGGTTCGAGCAGTACTTC. As protein: CASSLAGFEQYF.

J is TRBJ2-6 and V is TRBV19; D is ambiguous. This CDR3 contains 14 residues. The V and J ends lost 4 bases and 4 bases respectively, with 8 bases between them. Germline V gene sequence: CDR1 LNHDA, CDR2 SQIVND (reference sequence). The CDR3 loop reads CASSTPGGANVLTF. DNA for the CDR3: TGTGCCAGTAGTACCCCTGGGGGGGCCAACGTCCTGACTTTC.

The rearrangement uses TRBV7-3 and TRBJ2-7; D is unresolved. Germline assignment: CDR1 SGHTA and CDR2 FQGTGA. The germline V and J ends were trimmed by 4 bases and 3 bases, with 7 bases remaining between them. CDR3 length: 12 amino acids. The CDR3 region has the DNA TGTGCCAGCAGCTCACTTTACTACGAGCAGTACTTC. Translated, it gives CASSSLYYEQYF.

V usage is TRBV29-1 and J usage is TRBJ2-1; 14 bases are a match to TRBD2. The V and J ends lost 8 bases and 7 bases, in that order; junction bases with no gene match: 19. This CDR3 spans 18 amino acids. Germline V gives CDR1 SQVTM, CDR2 ANQGSEA. CDR3 nucleotide sequence: TGCAGCCTTTTCTCCCCACACTCGACTAGCGGGAGGGGGAATGAGCAGTTCTTC. This sequence encodes CSLFSPHSTSGRGNEQFF.

This clone was seen just once. The chain combines TRBV4-3 with TRBJ2-1; 11 nucleotides agree with TRBD1. V trimming: 0 bases; J trimming: 9 bases; junction bases outside the gene matches: 10. The CDR3 length is 17 residues. Germline V gene sequence: CDR1 LGHNA, CDR2 YSLEER. CDR3 nucleotides: TGCGCCAGCAGCCAAGACGGCGTTGGACAGGGGGCCGGTGAGCAGTTCTTC. This sequence encodes CASSQDGVGQGAGEQFF.

The V call is TRBV27, the J call TRBJ1-1; D is ambiguous. The CDR3 has 13 residues. Germline V gene sequence: CDR1 MNHEY, CDR2 SMNVEV (reference sequence). With 3 bases removed from V and 3 bases from J, the gap between germline ends came to 8 bases. CDR3: CASSFYWYTEAFF. The CDR3 region has the DNA TGTGCCAGCAGTTTCTACTGGTACACTGAAGCTTTCTTT.

J is TRBJ1-2 and V is TRBV19, with a possible D match to TRBD1 (6 bases). The V end was cut by 6 bases, the J end by 3 bases, with 14 bases between. Germline assignment: CDR1 LNHDA and CDR2 SQIVND (reference sequence). The CDR3 covers 14 residues. As DNA, the CDR3 is TGTGCCAGTAGCGTACCGGGACACGACTATGGCTACACCTTC. Protein sequence: CASSVPGHDYGYTF.

The CDR3 coding sequence is TGTGCCAGCAGCTTGTTCCTTGGGACTGAAGCTTTCTTT. Protein: CASSLFLGTEAFF. The chain couples TRBV5-5 to TRBJ1-1; D is ambiguous. Germline loops: CDR1 SGHKS, CDR2 YYEKEE (reference sequence). The ends were cut back, 1 base at V and 5 bases at J, with 9 bases in the middle. The CDR3 spans 13 residues.

The chain links TRBV27 to TRBJ1-2; 7 bases match TRBD1. The CDR3 covers 14 residues. CDR1 and CDR2 from the germline V gene are MNHEY and SMNVEV (reference sequence). Losses at the gene ends were 6 bases for V and 4 bases for J; bases not matched to a gene: 8. The CDR3 DNA is TGTGCCAGCAGCGCGACAGGGTCGGGCTATGGCTACACCTTC. Amino acid sequence: CASSATGSGYGYTF.

The rearrangement uses TRBV6-6 and TRBJ2-1, with 9 bases aligning to TRBD2. The CDR3 length is 15 residues. The ends lost 1 base at V and 8 bases at J; junction bases unmatched: 6. Germline V gene data show CDR1 as MNHNY and CDR2 as SVGAGI (reference sequence). The CDR3 DNA sequence: TGTGCCAGCAGTTACTTCCAGCGGGGGGAGGATGAGCAGTTCTTC. Amino acid sequence: CASSYFQRGEDEQFF.

The chain recombines TRBV28 with TRBJ2-3, with 7 positions matching TRBD2. CDR3 length equals 19 residues. Per germline, CDR1 MDHEN and CDR2 SYDVKM. V was pared by 8 bases and J by 0 bases, with 20 bases of the junction left unmatched. The CDR3 loop is CASLSFIPLAGSSTDTQYF. CDR3 coding DNA: TGTGCCAGCCTTAGTTTTATCCCTTTAGCGGGCTCTAGCACAGATACGCAGTATTTT.

The J gene is TRBJ2-7, the V gene TRBV14, with 8 bases aligning to TRBD2. V shed 0 bases and J 3 bases; nucleotides not matched to a gene: 7. CDR3 size: 16 residues. Germline-derived CDR1 and CDR2 are SGHDN and FVKESK. CDR3 region: CASSQDPTGGSYEQYF. For the CDR3, the DNA is TGTGCCAGCAGCCAAGACCCAACGGGAGGGAGCTACGAGCAGTACTTC. Full variable domain (outside the CDR3, taken from reference TRBV14 and TRBJ2-7): EAGVTQFPSHSVIEKGQTVTLRCDPISGHDNLYWYRRVMGKEIKFLLHFVKESKQDESGMPNNRFLAERTGGTYSTLKVQPAELEDSGVYFCASSQDPTGGSYEQYFGPGTRLTVT.

The V gene is TRBV5-1, the J gene TRBJ1-1; 7 bases agree with TRBD1. Germline CDR1 reads SGHRS; CDR2 reads YFSETQ. V shed 0 bases, J shed 0 bases, and the junction held 5 bases outside the gene matches. The CDR3 contains 16 residues. The CDR3 DNA is TGCGCCAGCAGCTTGGTAGCAGGGGGATTGAACACTGAAGCTTTCTTT. Translated, it gives CASSLVAGGLNTEAFF.